Each of the 23 T cell receptor beta chains below was sequenced from the same sample in a study of T cell responses to AZD1222 COVID-19 vaccine. The assay was immunoSEQ multiplex PCR, and TCRdb's table has in-frame clones only and misses some. The sample contains under 100,000 clones, 75% to 90% of which appear only once. The input for sequencing was peripheral blood, taken on day 0 of AZD1222 vaccination. These receptors originate from an adult in good health.

This chain uses TRBV6-5 with TRBJ1-6, with D perhaps TRBD1 (6 bases). The germline CDR1 and CDR2 sequences are MNHEY and SVGAGI. The CDR3 has 15 amino acids. V dropped 2 bases and J dropped 5 bases, with 10 bases sitting between them. CDR3 nucleotides: TGTGCCAGCAGTTACGCGGGACACAATAATTCACCCCTCCACTTT. Its protein product is CASSYAGHNNSPLHF.

This chain uses TRBV15 with TRBJ1-4; D unclear. Germline assignment: CDR1 LNHNV and CDR2 YYDKDF (reference sequence). The CDR3 has 17 residues. Trimming cost V 0 bases and J 6 bases, with 17 bases left between them. The CDR3 protein is CATSRDLVARRHEKLFF. The CDR3 nucleotides are TGTGCCACCAGCAGAGATTTAGTGGCAAGGAGACATGAAAAACTGTTTTTT. The full variable domain, rest sourced from reference TRBV15 and TRBJ1-4, is DAMVIQNPRYQVTQFGKPVTLSCSQTLNHNVMYWYQQKSSQAPKLLFHYYDKDFNNEADTPDNFQSRRPNTSFCFLDIRSPGLGDTAMYLCATSRDLVARRHEKLFFGSGTQLSVL.

The rearrangement joins TRBV10-3 to TRBJ1-1; a possible D gene is TRBD1 (5 bases). Germline CDR1 is ENHRY and CDR2 is SYGVKD. V lost 5 bases and J 1 base, leaving 11 bases between the germline ends. This CDR3 is 14 amino acids long. The CDR3, as DNA: TGTGCCATCAGTCCCCCGGGGGGGAACACTGAAGCTTTCTTT. It translates to CAISPPGGNTEAFF.

The chain joins TRBV6-6 to TRBJ1-1; D is uncertain. Trimming shortened V by 5 bases and J by 0 bases, and 19 bases separated the two germline ends. Germline lookup yields CDR1 MNHNY and CDR2 SVGAGI (reference sequence). The CDR3 covers 17 residues. The CDR3 DNA sequence: TGTGCCAGCAGTCAACTACTCACGCAGTTCATGAACACTGAAGCTTTCTTT. As protein: CASSQLLTQFMNTEAFF.

This chain connects TRBV12-3 or TRBV12-4 to TRBJ1-1; unclear D gene. The V gene lost 6 bases and the J gene lost 4 bases, with 12 bases spanning the gap. The CDR3 consists of 13 residues. The CDR3 DNA follows: TGTGCCAGCAGGTCTATTCGGTTCACTGAAGCTTTCTTT. Translation gives CASRSIRFTEAFF.

The chain is built from TRBV2 and TRBJ1-4; D is possibly TRBD1 (6 bases). The CDR3 covers 18 residues. The germline V gene encodes CDR1 SNHLY and CDR2 FYNNEI. The V gene lost 5 bases and the J gene lost 0 bases, with 19 bases spanning the gap. CDR3 DNA: TGTGCCAGCAGTCATAGAGCGGACAGCCCTCCAACTAATGAAAAACTGTTTTTT. It translates to CASSHRADSPPTNEKLFF.

The chain couples TRBV5-1 to TRBJ1-2; perhaps TRBD1 as D (5 bases). V was cut by 4 bases and J by 6 bases, with 13 bases left in between. This CDR3 region has 13 residues. Germline assignment: CDR1 SGHRS and CDR2 YFSETQ. The DNA of the CDR3 is TGCGCCAGCAGCATACAGGCGGGGGATGGCTACACCTTC. Translation gives CASSIQAGDGYTF.

V and J are TRBV18 and TRBJ1-3; D gene unclear. Germline V CDR1 and CDR2: KGHSH, LQKENI. V was trimmed by 2 bases and J by 4 bases, leaving 15 bases between them. CDR3 length equals 16 residues. This CDR3 reads CASSPRSEGSGNTIYF. The CDR3 bases are TGTGCCAGCTCACCAAGGAGTGAGGGATCGGGAAACACCATATATTTT. The full variable domain, its missing parts supplied by reference TRBV18 and TRBJ1-3, is NAGVMQNPRHLVRRRGQEARLRCSPMKGHSHVYWYRQLPEEGLKFMVYLQKENIIDESGMPKERFSAEFPKEGPSILRIQQVVRGDSAAYFCASSPRSEGSGNTIYFGEGSWLTVV.

This clone was seen a single time. The V gene is TRBV3-1 (or the pseudogene TRBV3-2), the J gene TRBJ1-2; TRBD1 is a possible D gene (5 bases). This CDR3 contains 15 residues. Germline lookup yields CDR1 LGHDT and CDR2 YNNKEL (reference sequence). V shed 1 base and J shed 7 bases, with 16 bases lying between them. CDR3 in DNA: TGTGCCAGCAGCCAAGTCGGGGGAAGCTCCGGTGGCTACACCTTC. It specifies CASSQVGGSSGGYTF.

The rearrangement links TRBV7-2 to TRBJ1-4; D gene ambiguous. V shed 3 bases and J shed 2 bases, with 10 bases lying between them. This CDR3 comprises 15 residues. Germline CDR1 reads SGHTA; CDR2 reads FQGNSA. The CDR3 DNA sequence: TGTGCCAGCAGCTTCACCTCAGCTACTAATGAAAAACTGTTTTTT. Protein sequence: CASSFTSATNEKLFF.

The gene calls are TRBV10-3 and TRBJ2-7, with D tentatively TRBD2 (5 bases). V was clipped by 0 bases and J by 0 bases, with 12 bases between them. This CDR3 has 16 residues. CDR1 and CDR2 from the germline V gene are ENHRY and SYGVKD. The CDR3 loop is CAISESLSGNSYEQYF. In DNA, the CDR3 is TGTGCCATCAGTGAGTCGTTGAGCGGAAACTCCTACGAGCAGTACTTC.

The chain recombines TRBV28 with TRBJ2-1, with D perhaps assigned TRBD1 or TRBD2 (5 bases each). The V end was cut by 6 bases, the J end by 7 bases, with 16 bases between. This CDR3 comprises 14 residues. CDR1 is MDHEN, CDR2 SYDVKM, per germline. CDR3 sequence reads: CASSPPGPKNEQFF. CDR3 nucleotide sequence: TGTGCCAGCAGCCCGCCGGGACCCAAAAATGAGCAGTTCTTC.

The V gene is TRBV6-2 or TRBV6-3, the J gene TRBJ2-4, with 7 positions matching TRBD2. Trimming took 0 bases from V and 15 from J; bases not matched to a gene: 5. The germline CDR1 and CDR2 sequences are MNHEY and SVGEGT. The CDR3 is 12 residues long. The CDR3 DNA reads as TGTGCCAGCAGTTACTCGGCGGGAGTGACGTACTTC. Its translation: CASSYSAGVTYF.

The chain is built from TRBV3-1 (or the pseudogene TRBV3-2) and TRBJ2-7; D not certain. Germline-derived CDR1 and CDR2 are LGHDT and YNNKEL (reference sequence). Trimming took off 1 base at V and 2 bases at J, with 9 bases between the two ends. The CDR3 length is 14 residues. CDR3: CASSQAPGAYEQYF. As DNA, the CDR3 is TGTGCCAGCAGCCAAGCCCCCGGAGCCTACGAGCAGTACTTC.

The V and J genes are TRBV7-9 and TRBJ1-1; D perhaps matches TRBD1 (6 bases). The CDR3 consists of 14 residues. Germline CDR1 reads SEHNR; CDR2 reads FQNEAQ (reference sequence). Between the trimmed V and J ends, which lost 4 bases and 2 bases, there was a span of 11 bases. The CDR3 reads CASSYSGVNTEAFF. In nucleotides, the CDR3 is TGTGCCAGCAGCTACTCAGGGGTCAACACTGAAGCTTTCTTT. The entire variable domain, with the rest obtained from reference TRBV7-9 and TRBJ1-1, is as follows: DTGVSQNPRHKITKRGQNVTFRCDPISEHNRLYWYRQTLGQGPEFLTYFQNEAQLEKSRLLSDRFSAERPKGSFSTLEIQRTEQGDSAMYLCASSYSGVNTEAFFGQGTRLTVV.

The chain combines TRBV19 with TRBJ1-2, with TRBD1 matching 10 bases. V lost 4 bases, J lost 4 bases, and 9 bases stayed unmatched. Per the germline V gene, CDR1 is LNHDA and CDR2 is SQIVND (reference sequence). The CDR3 has 16 amino acids. CDR3 nucleotides: TGTGCCAGTAGTAGAAAGACAGGGGGCCCGTTCTATGGCTACACCTTC. Protein sequence: CASSRKTGGPFYGYTF.

J is TRBJ2-1 and V is TRBV7-8; TRBD2 matches at 13 bases. J lost 7 bases, V lost 8 bases, and 11 bases had no gene match. In germline, CDR1 is SGHVS, CDR2 FQNEAQ. The CDR3 is 16 amino acids. The CDR3, as DNA: TGTGCCAGCTCCGGGACTAGCGGGAATCCTCTTAATGAGCAGTTCTTC. This encodes CASSGTSGNPLNEQFF.

The chain recombines TRBV15 with TRBJ2-1; the match to TRBD2 covers 9 bases. The J segment lost 3 bases and the V segment lost 4 bases, leaving 4 bases of the junction unmatched. The CDR3 spans 15 residues. Germline V lookup: CDR1 LNHNV, CDR2 YYDKDF (reference sequence). CDR3 sequence (DNA): TGTGCCACCAGCACCCGAGCGGGAGGCTACAATGAGCAGTTCTTC. Its protein product is CATSTRAGGYNEQFF.

This clone has more than one count but fewer than ten. The chain employs TRBV4-1 and TRBJ1-1; no clear D. From germline, CDR1 is MGHRA and CDR2 YSYEKL. The V end lost 3 bases, the J end lost 0 bases, and 14 bases lay between the germline ends. The CDR3 has 16 residues. The CDR3 bases are TGCGCCAGCAGCCAGGCCGGAGGCACGTTGAACACTGAAGCTTTCTTT. Its translation is CASSQAGGTLNTEAFF.

This sequence joins TRBV5-4 and TRBJ2-6; the match to TRBD2 covers 10 bases. V gave up 4 bases and J gave up 1 base; unmatched junction bases: 8. Germline V gene lookup returns CDR1 SGHNT and CDR2 YYREEE (reference sequence). This CDR3 has 18 residues. Here the CDR3 DNA reads TGTGCCAGCAGCGACCCAACTAGCGGGATGTCTGGGGCCAACGTCCTGACTTTC. This translates into CASSDPTSGMSGANVLTF.

This clone was detected only a few times. V gene TRBV19 combines with J gene TRBJ2-1; TRBD2 might be the D (6 bases). Germline CDR1 reads LNHDA; CDR2 reads SQIVND (reference sequence). The CDR3 is made up of 16 amino acids. Trimming removed 0 bases at V and 2 bases at J, with 11 bases between. The CDR3 DNA reads TGTGCCAGTAGTATAGATCTGGGAGGAGCCTACAATGAGCAGTTCTTC. Residues: CASSIDLGGAYNEQFF.

This chain connects TRBV5-1 to TRBJ1-5; TRBD1 matches at 8 bases. Germline V lookup: CDR1 SGHRS, CDR2 YFSETQ. The CDR3 has 14 amino acids. Trimming removed 3 bases from V and 5 bases from J; junction bases left unmatched: 4. This CDR3 is CASSSGQGDQPQHF. The CDR3 DNA follows: TGCGCCAGCAGCTCCGGACAGGGCGATCAGCCCCAGCATTTT.

In regard to this clone: A read error may produce the germline difference seen at one junction end. CDR3 protein: CASSKDEGEGYEQYF. CDR3 DNA: TGCGCCAGCAGCAAAGATGAGGGCGAGGGCTACGAGCAGTACTTC. This chain joins TRBV4-1 and TRBJ2-7; maybe TRBD2 (5 bases). The CDR3 consists of 15 residues. Germline V lookup: CDR1 MGHRA, CDR2 YSYEKL.